The clone carrying this TCR beta chain was observed a few times. Its antigen remains unidentified. This record comes from a study of CD8 T cells in Susac syndrome. CDR1 is SGHVS, CDR2 FNYEAQ, per germline. Trimming shortened V by 1 base and J by 4 bases, and 8 bases separated the two germline ends. This CDR3 is built from 14 residues. General study results and limits: Regarding the TCR sequencing and HLA analysis, the study admitted that a relatively small number of individuals were involved. Expansion of Susac CD8+ clones peaked in TEMRA cells and in active patients.

Random hexamers were used to reverse transcribe an amount of roughly 0.5 to 1 ug RNA. Coverage of TCR beta CDR3 amplification by immunoSEQ multiplex PCR extended to 54 Vbeta and 13 Jbeta. A single record per CDR3 protein comes from TCRdb applying MiXCR to the immunoSEQ multiplex PCR reads. Among 100,000 to 150,000 distinct CDR3 sequences, about 95% were seen once, and the ten largest hold around 0.28%. The sequenced sample was CD8+ T cells from PBMCs. The clonotype comes from a human donor with Susac syndrome. The chain employs TRBV7-6 and TRBJ2-1, with D perhaps TRBD1 or TRBD2 (6 bases each). The CDR3 sequence is CASSLEGGYNEQFF. DNA of the CDR3: TGTGCCAGCAGCTTAGAGGGGGGTTACAATGAGCAGTTCTTC.